This T cell receptor beta chain was sequenced during a study of molecular identifiers for immune sequencing clone quantification. After removal of 4 bases from V and 3 bases from J, the junction contained 7 bases not matched to a gene. The length of the CDR3 is 15 residues. Germline values: CDR1 DFQATT, CDR2 SNEGSKA (reference sequence). This clonotype was seen more than once but under ten times. TCRdb ran MiXCR on the PCR reads and lists one entry per CDR3 protein. The sample has around 480,000 distinct CDR3 sequences; around 23% are singletons. The origin of this receptor is a human donor in good health. Some libraries in this study had Jurkat cell RNA spiked in. The sequencing input was naive CD8+ T cells from blood, with Jurkat cell RNA spiked in. Subset denoted: FACS-sorted CD8+CD4-CCR7+CD45RA+ naive T cells. The chain links TRBV20-1 to TRBJ1-5, with TRBD1 matching over 9 bases. The CDR3 sequence: CSAIVWDRDNQPQHF. The CDR3 region has the DNA TGCAGTGCTATAGTTTGGGACAGGGACAATCAGCCCCAGCATTTT.